This T cell receptor beta chain was captured in a study of blood T cell repertoires in COVID-19 (dated by TCRdb to the early 2020s). Regarding the complete study: Samples covering the acute and convalescent phases of COVID-19 were provided by collaborators in the United States, Italy and Spain. The prospective study material was composed of cDNA or gDNA derived from T cells, B-cell-depleted T cells, or PBMCs. Subjects who had been exposed to COVID-19, were actively infected with it, or had recovered from it provided the deeply sampled blood TCRbeta repertoires that made up the dataset. The repertoires were released in a freely available public database intended as a resource for research on the immune response to SARS-CoV-2. The samples were drawn from two sources: the first 160 participants of the ongoing ImmuneRACE study, and about 1,300 subjects contributed by 6 global collaborators. A de-identified subject ID, COVID-19 status, age in years and sex were almost always included in the sample metadata. Where available, HLA class I and class II types were taken from metadata supplied by the sample provider and were not determined by assay-based typing. What the research found in general, with its limitations: How much clinical and demographic metadata was included differed by source and by participant, and the metadata was provided uncurated.

One collaborating source in Seattle enrolled patients while the patients were actively infected and followed the patients over time throughout the course of disease. Collaborating institutions collected whole blood in K2EDTA tubes following their own protocols. Collaborator samples were shipped for TCRbeta analysis as frozen whole blood, isolated PBMCs, or DNA extracted from either sample type. The immunoSEQ Assay, a bias-controlled multiplex PCR, was used to amplify TCRbeta CDR3 regions from genomic DNA. For the original study's pipeline: The number of nucleated cells in each sample was estimated from the amplification of reference gene primers within the assay. Sequence reads were collapsed and filtered to measure the absolute abundance of every unique TCRbeta CDR3 rearrangement. Productive Simpson clonality was computed per sample as the square root of Simpson's diversity index over productive rearrangements. The immuneACCESS repertoire file appears here via TCRdb, limited to in-frame rearrangements. These files lack a portion of the clones; in checked studies, under half of the deficit traces to unresolved V genes, and the cause of the others is not known. V, J and clone size were drawn from that table, and D and trimming were deduced from the DNA. This sample holds about 220,000 clones; about 82% were observed only once. The ten most abundant clones make up about 2.4% of the sample.

Trimming accounts for 1 base at V and 5 bases at J, while the number of junction bases matched to no gene is 4. Reading the germline V gene (reference sequence) gives CDR1 LNHNV and CDR2 YYDKDF. Its CDR3 holds 15 amino acids, cysteine through phenylalanine. Only the CDR3 DNA stays, 45 bases, in frame from base 1. Points on this clone: Its target antigen remains unknown. No much larger clonotype is one base removed from it; base qualities were not supplied.

This sequence originates from a woman aged 65 to 85 with COVID-19, enrolled during active disease. The chain links TRBV15 with TRBJ1-1, with 10 junctional bases fitting TRBD1. The sequencing input was peripheral blood. In nucleotides, the sequence is TGTGCCACCAGCAGAGGACAGGGGGCCAGGACTGAAGCTTTCTTT. Translated, this gives CATSRGQGARTEAFF.